This T cell receptor beta chain was identified in a study of Tregs in tolerant kidney transplant recipients. Study-wide findings and caveats: Few patients were studied, so findings need validation in larger groups.

This clone was observed a handful of times. Its antigen is unknown. Profiling relied on immunoSEQ multiplex PCR, and the TCRdb table lists in-frame clones only, not all of them. Among about 44,000 clones listed, about 95% were seen once. The CDR3 consists of 16 residues. Germline V gives CDR1 SEHNR, CDR2 FQNEAQ (reference sequence). V lost 2 bases and J lost 4; bases outside the gene matches: 8. The chain has TRBV7-9 and TRBJ1-2; 9 bases agree with TRBD1. The sequencing sample was made of Tregs from blood cultured with allogeneic cells. This receptor was identified in a human donor in good health. The CDR3, as DNA: TGTGCCAGCAGCTTACTACAGGGGGCGATGGTCTATGGCTACACCTTC. Protein product: CASSLLQGAMVYGYTF. Supplemented by reference TRBV7-9 and TRBJ1-2, the full variable domain reads DTGVSQNPRHKITKRGQNVTFRCDPISEHNRLYWYRQTLGQGPEFLTYFQNEAQLEKSRLLSDRFSAERPKGSFSTLEIQRTEQGDSAMYLCASSLLQGAMVYGYTFGSGTRLTVV.